These T cell receptor beta chains were read from a single sample in a study of T cells expressing NK-cell markers. TCRdb derives one entry per CDR3 protein from the 5' RACE reads, leaving out DNA. The table gives roughly 420,000 distinct CDR3 sequences; the top ten clones make up approximately 6.8% of it. The material sequenced was blood T cells: a sorted CD56 or NKG2C T cell subset, CD4+ or CD8+ T cells, or bulk PBMC T cells (not recorded which). These receptor sequences come from a woman aged 18 to 69 in good health. Each CDR3 is given with its conserved first and last residue. Fields, in order: V gene, J gene, CDR3 protein.

v_call: TRBV7-2
j_call: TRBJ2-1
cdr3_aa: CASGLGGIQGYNEQFF

v_call: TRBV4-2
j_call: TRBJ2-7
cdr3_aa: CASSQEATSYEQYF

v_call: TRBV13
j_call: TRBJ1-2
cdr3_aa: CASASGDRRYGYTF

v_call: TRBV7-6
j_call: TRBJ2-7
cdr3_aa: CASGAGYEQYF

v_call: TRBV7-9
j_call: TRBJ2-5
cdr3_aa: CASSLGGPAGETQYF

v_call: TRBV3-1
j_call: TRBJ2-1
cdr3_aa: CASSGGTSGGIEQFF

v_call: TRBV9
j_call: TRBJ2-2
cdr3_aa: CASSVVTGLAGVGTGELFF

v_call: TRBV5-1
j_call: TRBJ2-1
cdr3_aa: CASSLRTPSGGEQFF

v_call: TRBV7-9
j_call: TRBJ2-5
cdr3_aa: CASSLGLASGETQYF

v_call: TRBV4-3
j_call: TRBJ1-4
cdr3_aa: CASSQEGVVLFF

v_call: TRBV12-3/TRBV12-4
j_call: TRBJ2-5
cdr3_aa: CASSPRLAGYQETQYF

v_call: TRBV7-2
j_call: TRBJ2-3
cdr3_aa: CASSLGTFGSDTQYF

v_call: TRBV28
j_call: TRBJ2-7
cdr3_aa: CASSLFSGRAYEQYF

v_call: TRBV20-1
j_call: TRBJ2-5
cdr3_aa: CSAQDSSPGKTQYF

v_call: TRBV28
j_call: TRBJ2-1
cdr3_aa: CASSLRITISYNEQFF

v_call: TRBV12-3/TRBV12-4
j_call: TRBJ1-2
cdr3_aa: CASSLVGTNYGYTF

v_call: TRBV5-5
j_call: TRBJ1-5
cdr3_aa: CASSLAGRPQHF

v_call: TRBV5-1
j_call: TRBJ2-1
cdr3_aa: CASSLNGGGVDEQFF

v_call: TRBV5-4
j_call: TRBJ1-6
cdr3_aa: CASSFRQGNSPLHF

v_call: TRBV7-2
j_call: TRBJ2-2
cdr3_aa: CASSSPTELFF

v_call: TRBV30
j_call: TRBJ2-3
cdr3_aa: CAWLIAYTQYF

v_call: TRBV4-3
j_call: TRBJ1-2
cdr3_aa: CASSQEAGGLQRYGYTF

v_call: TRBV24-1
j_call: TRBJ2-1
cdr3_aa: CATRTSSYNEQFF

v_call: TRBV18
j_call: TRBJ2-7
cdr3_aa: CASSPRAGSSYEQYF

v_call: TRBV4-3
j_call: TRBJ2-3
cdr3_aa: CASSQERGRGGADTQYF

v_call: TRBV7-2
j_call: TRBJ1-5
cdr3_aa: CASSTQGWQPQHF